The T cell receptor (beta chain) under discussion was sequenced for a study of regulatory T cells in long-lasting Graves disease. The CDR3 runs to 18 residues. V was shortened by 2 bases and J by 1 base, with 17 bases between the two germline ends. Germline V gives CDR1 MNHNS, CDR2 SASEGT. Building the TCR beta libraries relied on iRepertoire HTBI primers, and CDR3 regions underwent Arm-PCR. TCRdb processed the multiplex PCR reads anew with MiXCR; each CDR3 protein has one entry. The table lists 350,000 to 450,000 distinct CDR3 sequences, around a fifth of them singletons. Sample time point: persistent/refractory GD, antithyroid drugs over 5 years with positive TRAb. Construction of the TCR library relied on RNA isolated from PBMCs. It was an endocrinology department in Xi'an, China, that provided the patients. Worth noting for this clonotype: The antigen remains undetermined.

Study-wide findings and caveats: Newly diagnosed patients shared 1,000 or so public clonotypes; persistent patients shared approximately 2,700. Under persistent disease, TRBV28, TRBJ1-2 and TRBJ2-5 were used preferentially. Newly diagnosed Graves' patients had higher TCR diversity than persistent ones.

The chain employs TRBV6-1 and TRBJ2-2, with D tentatively TRBD2 (7 bases). The receptor comes from a female donor with Graves disease. The material was peripheral blood mononuclear cells (PBMCs), obtained when the disease was refractory, from a patient treated with antithyroid drugs. DNA of the CDR3: TGTGCCAGCAGTGAAATAGGCGGCGGGGGACAGAACACCGGGGAGCTGTTTTTT. Amino acids: CASSEIGGGGQNTGELFF.